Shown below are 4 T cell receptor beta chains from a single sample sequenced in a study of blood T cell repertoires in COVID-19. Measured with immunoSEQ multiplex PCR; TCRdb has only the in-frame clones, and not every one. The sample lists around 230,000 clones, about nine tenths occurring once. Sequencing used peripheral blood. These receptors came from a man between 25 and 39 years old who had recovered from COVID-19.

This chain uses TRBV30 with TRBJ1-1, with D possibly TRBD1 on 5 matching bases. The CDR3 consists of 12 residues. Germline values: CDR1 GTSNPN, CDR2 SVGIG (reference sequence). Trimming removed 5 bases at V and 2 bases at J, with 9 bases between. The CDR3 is CAWEGLNTEAFF. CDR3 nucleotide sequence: TGTGCCTGGGAGGGGCTTAACACTGAAGCTTTCTTT. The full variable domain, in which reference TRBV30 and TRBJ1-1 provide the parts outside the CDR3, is SQTIHQWPATLVQPVGSPLSLECTVEGTSNPNLYWYRQAAGRGLQLLFYSVGIGQISSEVPQNLSASRPQDRQFILSSKKLLLSDSGFYLCAWEGLNTEAFFGQGTRLTVV.

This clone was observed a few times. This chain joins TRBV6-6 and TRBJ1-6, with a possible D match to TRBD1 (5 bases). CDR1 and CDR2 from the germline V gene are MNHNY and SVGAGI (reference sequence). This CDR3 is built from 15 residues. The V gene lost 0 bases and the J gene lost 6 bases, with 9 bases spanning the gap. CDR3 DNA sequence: TGTGCCAGCAGTTACTCATGGGACTCTAATTCACCCCTCCACTTT. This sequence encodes CASSYSWDSNSPLHF.

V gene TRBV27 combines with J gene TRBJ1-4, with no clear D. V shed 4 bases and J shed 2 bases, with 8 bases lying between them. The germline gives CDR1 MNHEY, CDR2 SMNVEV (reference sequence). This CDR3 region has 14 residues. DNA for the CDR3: TGTGCCAGCAGTTCGTGGGCGACTAATGAAAAACTGTTTTTT. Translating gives CASSSWATNEKLFF. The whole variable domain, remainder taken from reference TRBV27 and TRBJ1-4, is EAQVTQNPRYLITVTGKKLTVTCSQNMNHEYMSWYRQDPGLGLRQIYYSMNVEVTDKGDVPEGYKVSRKEKRNFPLILESPSPNQTSLYFCASSSWATNEKLFFGSGTQLSVL.

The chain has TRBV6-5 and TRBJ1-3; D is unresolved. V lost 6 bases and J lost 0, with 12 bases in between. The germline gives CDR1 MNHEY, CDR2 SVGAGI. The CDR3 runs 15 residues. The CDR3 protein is CASRTPGSSGNTIYF. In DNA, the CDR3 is TGTGCCAGCAGGACCCCGGGGAGCTCTGGAAACACCATATATTTT.